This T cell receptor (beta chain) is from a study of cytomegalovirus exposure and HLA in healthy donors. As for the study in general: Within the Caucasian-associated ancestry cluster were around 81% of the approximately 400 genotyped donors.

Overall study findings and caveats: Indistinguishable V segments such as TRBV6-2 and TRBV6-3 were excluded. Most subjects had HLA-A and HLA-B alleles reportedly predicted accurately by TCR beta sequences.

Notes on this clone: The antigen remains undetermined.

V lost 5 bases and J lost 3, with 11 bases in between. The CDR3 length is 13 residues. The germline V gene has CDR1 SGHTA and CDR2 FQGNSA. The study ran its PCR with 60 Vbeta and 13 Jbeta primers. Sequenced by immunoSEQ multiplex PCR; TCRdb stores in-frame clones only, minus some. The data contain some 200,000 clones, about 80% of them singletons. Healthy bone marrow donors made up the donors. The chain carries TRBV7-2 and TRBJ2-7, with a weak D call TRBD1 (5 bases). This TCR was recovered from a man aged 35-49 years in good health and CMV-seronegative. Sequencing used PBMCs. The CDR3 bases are TGTGCCAGCAGCCTCGGACAACTCTACGAGCAGTACTTC. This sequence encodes CASSLGQLYEQYF.